Following are 7 T cell receptor beta chains from one sample sequenced in a study of blood T cell repertoires in COVID-19. TCRdb's table, derived via immunoSEQ multiplex PCR, lists solely in-frame clones and lacks some. The sample carries 70,000 or so clones, approximately 89% recorded once. The sequenced sample was peripheral blood. The receptor set was obtained from a woman aged 55-69 years with acute or convalescent COVID-19.

The chain employs TRBV10-3 and TRBJ1-6; tentatively, D is TRBD1 (5 bases). Germline V lookup: CDR1 ENHRY, CDR2 SYGVKD. V was cut by 0 bases and J by 9 bases, with 12 bases left in between. The CDR3 spans 15 residues. CDR3 sequence reads: CAISESRQGSSPLHF. In nucleotides, the CDR3 is TGTGCCATCAGTGAGTCCCGGCAGGGTAGTTCACCCCTCCACTTT.

This chain uses TRBV3-1 (or the pseudogene TRBV3-2) with TRBJ2-6, with 10 nucleotides matching TRBD1. V shed 4 bases, J shed 3 bases, and the junction held 12 bases outside the gene matches. The CDR3 has 19 residues. Germline V gene sequence: CDR1 LGHDT, CDR2 YNNKEL (reference sequence). The CDR3 DNA sequence: TGTGCCAGCAGCCGACGGACAGGGGGGACGTTTGGTGGGGCCAACGTCCTGACTTTC. Protein product: CASSRRTGGTFGGANVLTF.

This sequence joins TRBV20-1 and TRBJ2-1, with D possibly being TRBD1 (6 bases). Germline assignment: CDR1 DFQATT and CDR2 SNEGSKA (reference sequence). V lost 7 bases to trimming and J lost 8 bases, with 12 bases between them. The CDR3 has 11 residues. The CDR3 protein is CSVQGVDEQFF. CDR3 coding DNA: TGCAGTGTACAGGGAGTCGATGAGCAGTTCTTC.

The rearrangement joins TRBV5-5 to TRBJ2-7, with 8 positions matching TRBD1. Trimming at V came to 0 bases and at J to 4 bases, leaving 6 bases not matched to a gene. This CDR3 has 15 residues. CDR1 SGHKS and CDR2 YYEKEE come from the germline V gene (reference sequence). The DNA of the CDR3 is TGTGCCAGCAGCTTGGCTACAGGGGGTCGGTACGAGCAGTACTTC. The encoded protein is CASSLATGGRYEQYF. Based on the CDR3 plus reference TRBV5-5 and TRBJ2-7, the full variable domain is DAGVTQSPTHLIKTRGQQVTLRCSPISGHKSVSWYQQVLGQGPQFIFQYYEKEERGRGNFPDRFSARQFPNYSSELNVNALLLGDSALYLCASSLATGGRYEQYFGPGTRLTVT.

This chain links TRBV2 with TRBJ1-1; TRBD1 aligns across 8 bases. Unmatched junction bases numbered 11, after V lost 8 bases and J lost 0 bases. CDR3 length: 16 residues. Germline V gene data show CDR1 as SNHLY and CDR2 as FYNNEI. CDR3 nucleotides: TGTGCCAGCCAGACCGGGACAGGTCCAATGAACACTGAAGCTTTCTTT. This encodes CASQTGTGPMNTEAFF.

Here the CDR3 reads CASSQIWPRETFGDEKLFF. CDR3 coding DNA: TGCGCCAGCAGCCAAATTTGGCCAAGGGAGACATTCGGCGATGAAAAACTGTTTTTT. This sequence joins TRBV4-1 and TRBJ1-4, with D hard to call. V lost 2 bases and J 6 bases, leaving 25 bases between the germline ends. The germline gives CDR1 MGHRA, CDR2 YSYEKL. This CDR3 is built from 19 residues.

This clone has just one count. This sequence joins TRBV15 and TRBJ1-1; D not resolved. Trimming pared 0 bases from V and 1 base from J, leaving 9 bases between. The CDR3 length is 15 residues. Germline V CDR1 and CDR2: LNHNV, YYDKDF (reference sequence). CDR3 protein: CATSRERGRNTEAFF. DNA of the CDR3: TGTGCCACCAGCAGAGAACGGGGTCGGAACACTGAAGCTTTCTTT.